The clone carrying this T cell receptor beta chain has more than one count but fewer than ten. Its antigen is unknown. The source of the sample is a study of blood T cells in healthy people across ages. Study-wide findings and caveats: Aged donors had fewer naive CD4+ cells and lower diversity than long-lived donors.

Per germline, CDR1 SGHVS and CDR2 FNYEAQ. This CDR3 comprises 15 residues. PCR was performed a second time for about 6 to 12 cycles using a sample-barcoded 5' primer and a J-beta primer mix. Each cDNA was tagged by a template-switch adaptor containing 12 random nucleotides. TCRdb itself ran the 5' RACE reads through MiXCR, one entry per CDR3 protein. Among more than 500,000 distinct CDR3 sequences listed, roughly a quarter were seen once. The sample was also linked to a second study, of T cells of mothers and their children.

The TCR was taken from a boy between 2 and 10 years old in good health. V gene TRBV7-6 combines with J gene TRBJ2-5; 8 nucleotides agree with TRBD2. The tail of the sequence fits TRBJ2-1 better, so the J call may be wrong. The sample was blood. In DNA form, the CDR3 reads TGTGCCAGCAGCTTAAGCGGGGGCCGCTACAATGAGCAGTTCTTC. It is translated as CASSLSGGRYNEQFF.